The present T cell receptor beta chain was sequenced within a study of blood T cell repertoires in COVID-19. The wider study: The study drew acute and convalescent COVID-19 samples from the United States, Italy and Spain. Sources were T cells, B-cell-depleted T cells, or PBMCs; the material itself was cDNA or gDNA.

Study processing details: The authors estimated nucleated cell counts from reference gene primer amplification. Sequenced by immunoSEQ multiplex PCR; TCRdb stores in-frame clones only, minus some. Clonal size and the V and J genes are those of that table, whereas D and trimming came from the DNA. Among a few hundred thousand clones listed, approximately 85% were seen once. This CDR3 spans 17 amino acids. V gave up 0 bases and J gave up 1 base, with 15 bases separating them. Germline values: CDR1 ENHRY, CDR2 SYGVKD. Material for sequencing was peripheral blood. This TCR was sampled from a human donor in a cohort sampled during active COVID-19. V usage is TRBV10-3 and J usage is TRBJ1-1, with D perhaps TRBD1 (6 bases). DNA of the CDR3: TGTGCCATCAGTGAGTCGATGGGGGTCAGGGGGAACACTGAAGCTTTCTTT. This codes for CAISESMGVRGNTEAFF.